This T cell receptor beta chain was sequenced for a study of CD8+CD57+ T cells in acquired aplastic anemia. With regard to this clonotype: Its specificity is not known.

Regarding the study as a whole: No significant difference in CD8+ Simpson's diversity was found between patients and controls. Patients and controls shared twenty-nine CD8+ CDR3 sequences, highly expressed in patients.

Researchers used genomic DNA as the template to profile TCR beta VDJ and CDR3. TCRdb called the reads again in MiXCR, with one record for every CDR3 protein. The table lists some 210,000 distinct CDR3 sequences, 60% to 65% of them singletons, with 25% to 30% in the top ten. The CDR3 is 15 residues long. J gave up 4 bases and V 5 bases, and 8 bases lay outside the gene matches. The germline V gene encodes CDR1 LNHDA and CDR2 SQIVND (reference sequence). Input material: sorted CD4+, CD8+, or CD8+CD57+ T cells (not recorded which) from PBMCs. The chain uses TRBV19 and TRBJ2-7; 10 bases are a match to TRBD1. The clonotype originates from a human donor in good health. The CDR3 reads CASSDGTGADYEQYF. In DNA form, the CDR3 reads TGTGCCAGTAGTGACGGGACAGGGGCTGATTACGAGCAGTACTTC.